The T cell receptor (beta chain) under discussion was sequenced for a study of T cells after yellow fever vaccination. This clonotype has at least ten counts. Compared with germline, one end of the junction differs, possibly owing to a read error. CDR3 length: 11 residues. CDR1 MNHEY and CDR2 SMNVEV come from the germline V gene (reference sequence). UMIs and a universal primer site were added when TCR cDNA was made by 5'RACE template switching. TCRdb reprocessed the 5' RACE reads via MiXCR and lists one record per CDR3 protein. The sample lists under 300,000 distinct CDR3 sequences, approximately 6.8% seen once, with 0.8% to 1.2% in the top ten.

The TCR sequence derives from a man younger than 40 who received the YFV17D yellow fever vaccine. The chain links TRBV27 to TRBJ2-1; no clear D. Specimen: CD4+ T cells sorted from PBMCs, collected on the day of the yellow fever booster vaccination. This chain's CDR3 is CTSSLCGLQFF. Here the CDR3 DNA reads TGCACCAGCAGTTTATGTGGCCTACAGTTCTTC.